These 30 T cell receptor beta chains were all obtained from the same sample, sequenced in a study of pediatric ulcerative colitis. Assay used: immunoSEQ multiplex PCR; TCRdb lists only in-frame clones, some missing. The sample carries 55,000 to 70,000 clones, about 87% recorded once. Source material: blood. The receptor source for this set is a boy younger than 18 who was a control in a study of pediatric ulcerative colitis.

The rearrangement joins TRBV7-3 to TRBJ1-1; the match to TRBD1 covers 9 bases. The CDR3 consists of 13 residues. Trimming at V came to 5 bases and at J to 9 bases, leaving 7 bases not matched to a gene. Germline V gene data show CDR1 as SGHTA and CDR2 as FQGTGA. The CDR3 nucleotides are TGTGCCAGCAGCCCCGGGACAGGGCAGAAAGCTTTCTTT. Protein sequence: CASSPGTGQKAFF.

The chain combines TRBV7-3 with TRBJ2-1; D is perhaps TRBD1 (6 bases). The CDR3 runs to 15 residues. The V end lost 5 bases, the J end lost 0 bases, and 11 bases lay between the germline ends. Germline V CDR1 and CDR2: SGHTA, FQGTGA. DNA for the CDR3: TGTGCCAGCAGCCCCGACAGGAGCTCCTACAATGAGCAGTTCTTC. It yields the protein CASSPDRSSYNEQFF.

The chain has TRBV19 and TRBJ2-1; 10 bases agree with TRBD2. V lost 3 bases, J lost 7 bases, and 6 bases stayed unmatched. The germline gives CDR1 LNHDA, CDR2 SQIVND (reference sequence). The CDR3 has 15 residues. CDR3 nucleotide sequence: TGTGCCAGTAGTATGAGTAGCGGGGGGATGAATGAGCAGTTCTTC. Protein product: CASSMSSGGMNEQFF.

The chain uses TRBV28 and TRBJ1-2, with no clear D. The V end lost 5 bases, the J end lost 5 bases, and 12 bases lay between the germline ends. Germline V CDR1 and CDR2: MDHEN, SYDVKM. This CDR3 has 13 residues. The CDR3 coding sequence is TGTGCCAGCAGTCCCGGAGCCGAATATGGCTACACCTTC. Its protein is CASSPGAEYGYTF.

This rearrangement joins TRBV5-6 to TRBJ2-7; D is perhaps TRBD1 or TRBD2 (5 bases each). V was cut by 3 bases and J by 2 bases, with 9 bases left in between. CDR1 SGHDT and CDR2 YYEEEE come from the germline V gene. The CDR3 loop spans 13 amino acids. The chain's CDR3 is CASSWGSAYEQYF. The CDR3 DNA follows: TGTGCCAGCAGCTGGGGGTCCGCCTACGAGCAGTACTTC. The whole variable domain, filled in from reference TRBV5-6 and TRBJ2-7, reads DAGVTQSPTHLIKTRGQQVTLRCSPKSGHDTVSWYQQALGQGPQFIFQYYEEEERQRGNFPDRFSGHQFPNYSSELNVNALLLGDSALYLCASSWGSAYEQYFGPGTRLTVT.

This chain links TRBV28 with TRBJ1-5; 8 bases map to TRBD1. Per germline, CDR1 MDHEN and CDR2 SYDVKM. V was pared by 3 bases and J by 7 bases, with 17 bases of the junction left unmatched. This CDR3 contains 18 residues. The CDR3 bases are TGTGCCAGCAGTTTTTTAGTGCGGTGGGAGGACAGGGAACAGCCCCAGCATTTT. Residues: CASSFLVRWEDREQPQHF.

The J gene is TRBJ2-2, the V gene TRBV2; D could derive from TRBD1 or TRBD2 (5 bases each). The CDR3 loop spans 14 amino acids. Trimming cost V 6 bases and J 4 bases, with 12 bases left between them. Germline assignment: CDR1 SNHLY and CDR2 FYNNEI. CDR3 in amino acids: CASSPGTATGELFF. In DNA, the CDR3 is TGTGCCAGCAGCCCTGGGACCGCCACCGGGGAGCTGTTTTTT.

This clone has just a few counts. CDR3 amino acids: CATRGAQHF. The DNA of the CDR3 is TGTGCCACCCGCGGGGCCCAGCATTTT. The chain has TRBV5-4 and TRBJ1-5; D unclear. V was pared by 9 bases and J by 11 bases, with 9 bases between. The CDR3 runs 9 residues. Per germline, CDR1 SGHNT and CDR2 YYREEE (reference sequence).

This clone has a handful of counts. The J gene is TRBJ1-3, the V gene TRBV19, with 10 bases lining up with TRBD1. With V trimmed by 6 bases and J by 4 bases, 3 bases remained unmatched. The CDR3 has 14 amino acids. The germline CDR1 and CDR2 sequences are LNHDA and SQIVND (reference sequence). CDR3 sequence reads: CASRGTGVGNTIYF. The CDR3 nucleotides read TGTGCCAGTAGAGGGACAGGGGTGGGAAACACCATATATTTT.

The count of this clone is one. The chain is built from TRBV4-1 and TRBJ2-3; D might be TRBD2 (5 bases). The V gene's germline CDR1 is MGHRA and CDR2 YSYEKL. V was shortened by 8 bases and J by 6 bases, with 21 bases between the two germline ends. This CDR3 comprises 15 residues. This CDR3 is CASALLAGGPDTQYF. The CDR3 nucleotides are TGCGCCAGCGCTCTCCTTGCGGGCGGGCCCGATACGCAGTATTTT.

The chain combines TRBV4-2 with TRBJ2-3, with 7 bases aligning to TRBD2. V lost 1 base and J lost 13; bases outside the gene matches: 5. Germline values: CDR1 LGHNA, CDR2 YNFKEQ. This CDR3 is built from 12 residues. CDR3 coding DNA: TGTGCCAGCAGCCAAGGCCCAGCGGGAAAGTATTTT. Protein sequence: CASSQGPAGKYF.

V is TRBV5-6 and J is TRBJ1-5, with D maybe TRBD1 (6 bases). V was pared by 4 bases and J by 7 bases, with 15 bases between. The CDR3 extends over 14 amino acids. Germline CDR1 reads SGHDT; CDR2 reads YYEEEE. The DNA of the CDR3 is TGTGCCAGCAGCAATCAGGGGACTGGGCAGCCCCAGCATTTT. Its translation is CASSNQGTGQPQHF.

There are a few counts of this clone. V and J are TRBV19 and TRBJ1-5; no clear D gene. From germline, CDR1 is LNHDA and CDR2 SQIVND (reference sequence). V was shortened by 6 bases and J by 4 bases, with 10 bases between the two germline ends. The length of the CDR3 is 13 residues. The DNA for the CDR3 is TGTGCCAGTAGATCGGAGAGGAATCAGCCCCAGCATTTT. This codes for CASRSERNQPQHF.

V and J are TRBV6-6 and TRBJ2-7; D unclear. Germline V gene sequence: CDR1 MNHNY, CDR2 SVGAGI (reference sequence). CDR3 length: 13 amino acids. Trimming left V 8 bases short and J 9 bases short, with 20 bases between. The CDR3 region is CASRRDSLLWQYF. The CDR3 DNA follows: TGTGCCAGCCGACGAGACTCTCTTTTGTGGCAGTACTTC.

The DNA for the CDR3 is TGCAGCGTGGGGGGCGGGAACACCGGGGAGCTGTTTTTT. It specifies CSVGGGNTGELFF. The chain recombines TRBV29-1 with TRBJ2-2, with D perhaps matching TRBD1 or TRBD2 (6 bases each). V lost 6 bases, J lost 1 base, and 9 bases lay in between. From germline, CDR1 is SQVTM and CDR2 ANQGSEA. CDR3 length: 13 amino acids.

The chain uses TRBV30 and TRBJ1-3; D perhaps matches TRBD1 (6 bases). The CDR3 length is 15 residues. The ends were cut back, 3 bases at V and 0 bases at J, with 12 bases in the middle. Germline V CDR1 and CDR2: GTSNPN, SVGIG (reference sequence). In nucleotides, the CDR3 is TGTGCCTGGAGGGTACAGGGTTTCTCTGGAAACACCATATATTTT. As protein: CAWRVQGFSGNTIYF. Full variable domain (missing parts from reference TRBV30 and TRBJ1-3): SQTIHQWPATLVQPVGSPLSLECTVEGTSNPNLYWYRQAAGRGLQLLFYSVGIGQISSEVPQNLSASRPQDRQFILSSKKLLLSDSGFYLCAWRVQGFSGNTIYFGEGSWLTVV.

The V call is TRBV7-2, the J call TRBJ2-7; 9 bases map to TRBD1. The junction had 8 bases not matched to a gene; V was cut back by 5 bases and J by 3 bases. Germline V gene sequence: CDR1 SGHTA, CDR2 FQGNSA. The length of the CDR3 is 15 residues. The CDR3 coding sequence is TGTGCCAGCAGCGATGGGACAGGGTCTGGCTACGAGCAGTACTTC. Translation gives CASSDGTGSGYEQYF.

The chain employs TRBV28 and TRBJ1-2, with D unclear. Germline lookup yields CDR1 MDHEN and CDR2 SYDVKM. The V gene lost 3 bases and the J gene lost 2 bases, with 4 bases spanning the gap. The CDR3 covers 12 residues. CDR3 residues: CASSFRNYGYTF. Here the CDR3 DNA reads TGTGCCAGCAGTTTCAGGAACTATGGCTACACCTTC.

V usage is TRBV18 and J usage is TRBJ1-4, with D perhaps matching TRBD1 (5 bases). The CDR3 totals 13 residues. CDR1 and CDR2 (germline): KGHSH, LQKENI. Trimming pared 3 bases from V and 7 bases from J, leaving 9 bases between. The CDR3 DNA reads as TGTGCCAGCTCACCGGGGGTGTCTGAAAAACTGTTTTTT. Its protein product is CASSPGVSEKLFF.

The chain carries TRBV27 and TRBJ2-2, with D perhaps matching TRBD1 (7 bases). Trimming removed 6 bases from V and 5 bases from J, with 25 bases in between. The germline V gene encodes CDR1 MNHEY and CDR2 SMNVEV (reference sequence). This CDR3 spans 18 amino acids. CDR3 loop: CASRPTLTGVGGTGELFF. The CDR3 nucleotides are TGTGCCAGCAGACCCACCCTTACAGGGGTCGGAGGGACCGGGGAGCTGTTTTTT.

This clone was seen a few times. The V call is TRBV19, the J call TRBJ1-2; 7 bases match TRBD1. CDR1 is LNHDA, CDR2 SQIVND, per germline (reference sequence). The trim removed 3 bases at V and 7 bases at J, leaving 2 bases unmatched. The CDR3 contains 12 residues. CDR3 region: CASSIDRAGYTF. The DNA of the CDR3 is TGTGCCAGTAGTATTGACAGGGCTGGCTACACCTTC.

The J gene is TRBJ2-3, the V gene TRBV14; no clear D. The germline gives CDR1 SGHDN, CDR2 FVKESK. The CDR3 covers 15 residues. Trimming took off 0 bases at V and 2 bases at J, with 9 bases between the two ends. CDR3: CASSQDQKSTDTQYF. CDR3 bases: TGTGCCAGCAGCCAAGATCAGAAGTCCACAGATACGCAGTATTTT.

The rearrangement uses TRBV4-3 and TRBJ2-6, with D hard to call. Trimming stripped 4 bases from V and 0 bases from J, with 10 bases between. CDR3 length: 16 amino acids. In germline, CDR1 is LGHNA, CDR2 YSLEER. The CDR3 bases are TGCGCCAGCAGCCCGAAGGATAACTCTGGGGCCAACGTCCTGACTTTC. Translation: CASSPKDNSGANVLTF.

This chain joins TRBV4-2 and TRBJ2-7; 7 bases map to TRBD1. The germline V gene has CDR1 LGHNA and CDR2 YNFKEQ. There are 14 residues in the CDR3. Germline trimming cut 2 bases from V and 3 bases from J; bases unmatched to any gene: 4. Written as DNA, the CDR3 is TGTGCCAGCAGCCAAACCGGGACAGACTACGAGCAGTACTTC. Its translation is CASSQTGTDYEQYF.

This sequence joins TRBV5-1 and TRBJ1-2, with D possibly matching TRBD1 (5 bases). V was cut by 3 bases and J by 3 bases, with 15 bases left in between. CDR1 SGHRS and CDR2 YFSETQ come from the germline V gene. The length of the CDR3 is 15 residues. The CDR3 loop is CASSSTSQGYYGYTF. The CDR3 region has the DNA TGCGCCAGCAGCTCAACTTCGCAGGGTTACTATGGCTACACCTTC.

The chain uses TRBV27 and TRBJ1-1; D unclear. Germline lookup yields CDR1 MNHEY and CDR2 SMNVEV (reference sequence). The CDR3 loop spans 15 amino acids. Trimming took 3 bases from V and 1 from J, leaving 12 bases between them. DNA of the CDR3: TGTGCCAGCAGTTTTAGCAGTGGCTCGAACACTGAAGCTTTCTTT. This codes for CASSFSSGSNTEAFF.

The V call is TRBV4-1, the J call TRBJ1-4; TRBD1 might be the D (6 bases). V gave up 4 bases and J gave up 0 bases, with 12 bases separating them. The CDR3 totals 16 residues. From germline, CDR1 is MGHRA and CDR2 YSYEKL. CDR3: CASSPEGGATNEKLFF. The CDR3 nucleotides are TGCGCCAGCAGCCCCGAGGGGGGGGCAACTAATGAAAAACTGTTTTTT.

CDR3 loop: CASSEQPRDTEAFF. In nucleotides, the CDR3 is TGTGCCAGCAGTGAACAGCCCCGGGACACTGAAGCTTTCTTT. V is TRBV6-4 and J is TRBJ1-1, with D hard to call. This CDR3 contains 14 residues. Germline V gene data show CDR1 as MRHNA and CDR2 as SNTAGT. V lost 3 bases and J 3 bases, leaving 11 bases between the germline ends.

The genes are TRBV19 and TRBJ2-7, with unresolved D. The germline CDR1 and CDR2 sequences are LNHDA and SQIVND (reference sequence). V was pared by 0 bases and J by 3 bases, with 9 bases between. This CDR3 region has 14 residues. CDR3 sequence (DNA): TGTGCCAGTAGTATAGAGGGCGGTAGCTACGAGCAGTACTTC. Translated: CASSIEGGSYEQYF.

The rearrangement links TRBV5-6 to TRBJ2-7; D uncertain. CDR3 length equals 14 residues. The V end lost 1 base, the J end lost 4 bases, and 12 bases lay between the germline ends. Germline V gene sequence: CDR1 SGHDT, CDR2 YYEEEE. The CDR3 sequence is CASSLSWALYEQYF. The CDR3 DNA follows: TGTGCCAGCAGCTTGAGCTGGGCACTATACGAGCAGTACTTC.